The 14 T cell receptor beta chains given below trace back to one sample, sequenced in a study of early T cells in non-severe SARS-CoV-2 infection. TCRdb re-derived calls from the 5' RACE reads in MiXCR, one entry per CDR3 protein. In the table there are 100,000 to 130,000 distinct CDR3 sequences, roughly 11% of which are singletons. Material for sequencing was whole blood. These receptor sequences come from an adult who was a healthcare worker with PCR-confirmed SARS-CoV-2 infection or an uninfected control (not recorded which).

This clonotype came up a few times. V is TRBV24-1 and J is TRBJ2-2, with 12 bases aligning to TRBD2. Per the germline V gene, CDR1 is KGHDR and CDR2 is SFDVKD. The CDR3 has 18 residues. Losses at the gene ends were 5 bases for V and 6 bases for J; bases not matched to a gene: 12. The CDR3 DNA reads TGTGCCACCAGTGCGGGGACAGGGAGACTAGCGGGAGCCGGGGAGCTGTTTTTT. Translated, it gives CATSAGTGRLAGAGELFF.

This clonotype was counted between two and nine times. This chain connects TRBV6-1 to TRBJ2-5; 7 bases line up with TRBD1. This CDR3 has 15 amino acids. Unmatched junction bases numbered 14, after V lost 6 bases and J lost 7 bases. The germline CDR1 and CDR2 sequences are MNHNS and SASEGT. The CDR3 DNA reads TGTGCCAGCAGACCTCTAAGACAGGGCAAGGTGACCCAGTACTTC. Protein: CASRPLRQGKVTQYF.

This clonotype was detected a few times. The chain links TRBV14 to TRBJ2-2; no reliable D call. CDR3 length: 16 residues. V lost 5 bases and J lost 4, with 17 bases in between. Germline lookup yields CDR1 SGHDN and CDR2 FVKESK. For the CDR3, the DNA is TGTGCCAGCAGCGACACAGCGTCGCGACTCACCGGGGAGCTGTTTTTT. Its protein is CASSDTASRLTGELFF.

This clonotype was detected ten times or more. The rearrangement uses TRBV29-1 and TRBJ2-1; 7 bases are shared with TRBD1. CDR1 and CDR2 (germline): SQVTM, ANQGSEA. CDR3 length: 12 amino acids. V was clipped by 6 bases and J by 7 bases; unmatched bases: 6. The CDR3 DNA reads TGCAGCGTCCGGACAGGTAGGAATGAGCAGTTCTTC. Protein product: CSVRTGRNEQFF.

The chain carries TRBV20-1 and TRBJ2-2; perhaps TRBD1 as D (5 bases). The V gene's germline CDR1 is DFQATT and CDR2 SNEGSKA (reference sequence). The CDR3 consists of 13 residues. The germline V and J ends were trimmed by 6 bases and 1 base, with 9 bases remaining between them. The CDR3 region is CSARRENTGELFF. In nucleotides, the CDR3 is TGCAGTGCCCGCAGGGAGAACACCGGGGAGCTGTTTTTT.

The chain uses TRBV2 and TRBJ2-3; TRBD1 might be the D (5 bases). V lost 8 bases and J lost 1, with 19 bases in between. The length of the CDR3 is 16 residues. CDR1 SNHLY and CDR2 FYNNEI come from the germline V gene. CDR3 in DNA: TGTGCCAGCGCTTACAGGAGACGCCCGCGCACAGATACGCAGTATTTT. This sequence encodes CASAYRRRPRTDTQYF.

This clonotype was observed at least ten times. This sequence joins TRBV29-1 and TRBJ2-1; D gene ambiguous. Germline assignment: CDR1 SQVTM and CDR2 ANQGSEA. V shed 7 bases and J shed 10 bases, with 17 bases lying between them. CDR3 length equals 12 residues. The CDR3 is CSGLIGNGEQFF. Here the CDR3 DNA reads TGCAGCGGACTGATAGGAAATGGGGAGCAGTTCTTC.

This clonotype occurred a few times. The chain couples TRBV27 to TRBJ2-6; D remains unclear. Trimming took 5 bases from V and 0 from J, leaving 8 bases between them. CDR1 MNHEY and CDR2 SMNVEV come from the germline V gene (reference sequence). The CDR3 loop spans 15 amino acids. CDR3 region: CASSNWGSGANVLTF. The CDR3, as DNA: TGTGCCAGCAGTAATTGGGGCTCTGGGGCCAACGTCCTGACTTTC.

The chain has TRBV20-1 and TRBJ2-7; TRBD1 aligns across 8 bases. Trimming at V came to 5 bases and at J to 0 bases, leaving 6 bases not matched to a gene. Germline values: CDR1 DFQATT, CDR2 SNEGSKA (reference sequence). CDR3 length: 14 amino acids. The CDR3, as DNA: TGCAGTGCTGAGGACAGGGCAAGCTCCTACGAGCAGTACTTC. Protein product: CSAEDRASSYEQYF.

At least ten counts were recorded for this clonotype. This sequence joins TRBV7-9 and TRBJ2-1; tentative D call: TRBD2 (6 bases). V was clipped by 1 base and J by 8 bases, with 9 bases between them. The germline V gene has CDR1 SEHNR and CDR2 FQNEAQ (reference sequence). The CDR3 has 13 residues. In nucleotides, the CDR3 is TGTGCCAGCAGCTTAGAGTGGGAGGATGAGCAGTTCTTC. Amino acid sequence: CASSLEWEDEQFF.

This clonotype was observed many times. J is TRBJ1-2 and V is TRBV18, with a possible D match to TRBD1 (5 bases). Germline values: CDR1 KGHSH, CDR2 LQKENI. The CDR3 is 14 residues long. Trimming cost V 6 bases and J 3 bases, with 14 bases left between them. The chain's CDR3 is CASSLEGLYYGYTF. CDR3 bases: TGTGCCAGCTCCCTAGAGGGACTCTACTATGGCTACACCTTC. The whole variable domain, remainder taken from reference TRBV18 and TRBJ1-2, is NAGVMQNPRHLVRRRGQEARLRCSPMKGHSHVYWYRQLPEEGLKFMVYLQKENIIDESGMPKERFSAEFPKEGPSILRIQQVVRGDSAAYFCASSLEGLYYGYTFGSGTRLTVV.

This clonotype has a handful of counts. This chain links TRBV5-4 with TRBJ2-1; D perhaps matches TRBD1 (6 bases). This CDR3 contains 11 residues. V lost 4 bases, J lost 14 bases, and 13 bases lay in between. CDR1 is SGHNT, CDR2 YYREEE, per germline (reference sequence). The DNA for the CDR3 is TGTGCCAGCAGCAACAGGGAAGAGGAGTTCTTC. Protein product: CASSNREEEFF. Filled out from reference TRBV5-4 and TRBJ2-1, the complete variable domain reads ETGVTQSPTHLIKTRGQQVTLRCSSQSGHNTVSWYQQALGQGPQFIFQYYREEENGRGNFPPRFSGLQFPNYSSELNVNALELDDSALYLCASSNREEEFFGPGTRLTVL.

The chain is built from TRBV7-9 and TRBJ2-4; 8 bases match TRBD1. J lost 0 bases, V lost 3 bases, and 1 base had no gene match. Germline V gene data show CDR1 as SEHNR and CDR2 as FQNEAQ (reference sequence). This CDR3 contains 15 residues. The CDR3 coding sequence is TGTGCCAGCAGCTTCGGACAGGGAGCCAAAAACATTCAGTACTTC. Translation: CASSFGQGAKNIQYF.

This clonotype was picked up many times. This chain joins TRBV12-3 or TRBV12-4 and TRBJ2-1, with a possible D match to TRBD1 (7 bases). This CDR3 spans 15 amino acids. V was clipped by 2 bases and J by 10 bases, with 18 bases between them. In nucleotides, the CDR3 is TGTGCCAGCAGTTTACGCCGGAACTCAGGGGGGGAGCAGTTCTTC. Its protein is CASSLRRNSGGEQFF.